The 32 T cell receptor beta chains presented below share a single source sample, sequenced in a study of type 1 regulatory T cells. These receptors' targets are unknown. A single record per CDR3 protein comes from TCRdb applying MiXCR to the reads. The sample lists about 68,000 distinct CDR3 sequences; 63% were seen once. The specimen was cultured T cells, either the whole culture or a sorted T cell fraction (not recorded which). Specified subset: Tr1-enriched cell product generated in vitro against host alloantigens. The receptors here all came from a human donor in good health.

This clonotype is labeled medium-sized. The chain joins TRBV5-1 to TRBJ2-7; the D gene could be TRBD1 or TRBD2 (5 bases each). The germline V gene has CDR1 SGHRS and CDR2 YFSETQ. The CDR3 covers 17 residues. V was clipped by 1 base and J by 0 bases, with 17 bases between them. CDR3 sequence (DNA): TGCGCCAGCAGCTTGAGACCAAGGGACGGAAGCTCCTACGAGCAGTACTTC. It codes for CASSLRPRDGSSYEQYF.

The chain has TRBV2 and TRBJ2-1; D tentatively reads TRBD1 or TRBD2 (5 bases each). With 10 bases removed from V and 6 bases from J, the gap between germline ends came to 22 bases. The CDR3 has 15 residues. Germline V gene data show CDR1 as SNHLY and CDR2 as FYNNEI. The CDR3 sequence: CATAAGTDRGNEQFF. CDR3 DNA: TGTGCCACAGCCGCTGGGACGGACCGAGGCAATGAGCAGTTCTTC.

The rearrangement links TRBV11-2 to TRBJ2-1; the D gene is possibly TRBD2 (6 bases). The germline CDR1 and CDR2 sequences are SGHAT and FQNNGV. Trimming left V 2 bases short and J 5 bases short, with 13 bases between. This CDR3 spans 15 amino acids. CDR3 sequence reads: CASSLRISGNNEQFF. Here the CDR3 DNA reads TGTGCCAGCAGCTTAAGGATTAGCGGAAACAATGAGCAGTTCTTC.

V gene TRBV7-2 combines with J gene TRBJ2-7; D is unresolved. Deletions cut 1 base from V and 1 base from J, with 8 bases between. The CDR3 loop spans 14 amino acids. Germline CDR1 SGHTA, CDR2 FQGNSA. The CDR3 here is CASSLGTSSYEQYF. CDR3 in DNA: TGTGCCAGCAGCTTAGGAACCAGTTCCTACGAGCAGTACTTC.

At least ten counts were recorded for this clonotype. The rearrangement joins TRBV6-1 to TRBJ1-1; D not resolved. The CDR3 has 16 amino acids. Germline V gene sequence: CDR1 MNHNS, CDR2 SASEGT. V lost 0 bases to trimming and J lost 3 bases, with 14 bases between them. This chain's CDR3 is CASSEAWKVYDTEAFF. CDR3 sequence (DNA): TGTGCCAGCAGTGAAGCTTGGAAGGTGTATGACACTGAAGCTTTCTTT.

In its sample, this clonotype was seen a few times. The chain's CDR3 is CSAPRSGQEGYTF. DNA for the CDR3: TGCAGTGCTCCTCGGTCCGGACAGGAGGGCTACACCTTC. This chain uses TRBV20-1 with TRBJ1-2; 7 bases align to TRBD1. Germline V gene sequence: CDR1 DFQATT, CDR2 SNEGSKA (reference sequence). This CDR3 has 13 amino acids. Trimming at V came to 5 bases and at J to 8 bases, leaving 11 bases not matched to a gene.

This CDR3 reads CATSSRGGMNTEAFF. For the CDR3, the DNA is TGTGCCACCAGCTCCCGGGGAGGAATGAACACTGAAGCTTTCTTT. The rearrangement joins TRBV15 to TRBJ1-1, with no clear D. V was cut by 5 bases and J by 0 bases, with 13 bases left in between. Germline CDR1 is LNHNV and CDR2 is YYDKDF (reference sequence). The CDR3 sequence is 15 residues long.

V gene TRBV7-9 combines with J gene TRBJ2-5, with 7 bases identical to TRBD2. With V trimmed by 5 bases and J by 1 base, 19 bases remained unmatched. CDR1 is SEHNR and CDR2 is FQNEAQ in the germline V gene (reference sequence). The CDR3 totals 19 residues. Written as DNA, the CDR3 is TGTGCCAGCAGCCGAGACCGACTAGCTGGAGGTAGTAGCCAAGAGACCCAGTACTTC. Amino acid sequence: CASSRDRLAGGSSQETQYF.

In regard to this clonotype: A junction end diverges from the germline sequence, so it may reflect a read error. The rearrangement links TRBV20-1 to TRBJ1-4, with no clear D. The length of the CDR3 is 15 residues. Germline V CDR1 and CDR2: DFQATT, SNEGSKA (reference sequence). The CDR3 loop reads CSAPTTSGINEKPFF. CDR3 nucleotides: TGCAGTGCTCCTACGACATCGGGTATTAATGAAAAACCGTTTTTT.

On this clonotype itself: An end of the junction differs from the germline gene, which may be a read error. The chain couples TRBV6-1 to TRBJ2-5; 12 bases are shared with TRBD2. Germline V gene sequence: CDR1 MNHNS, CDR2 SASEGT. CDR3 size: 13 residues. In DNA, the CDR3 is TGTGCCAGCAGTGTACTAGCGGGAGGACCGTGGGACTTC. This gives the protein CASSVLAGGPWDF.

The J gene is TRBJ2-3, the V gene TRBV7-9; 9 bases fit TRBD1. Germline V gene data show CDR1 as SEHNR and CDR2 as FQNEAQ (reference sequence). The CDR3 covers 17 residues. After removal of 5 bases from V and 4 bases from J, the junction contained 13 bases not matched to a gene. DNA of the CDR3: TGTGCCAGCAGCCCGACTTGGGACAGGGTCTGGGCAGATACGCAGTATTTT. It is translated as CASSPTWDRVWADTQYF.

The rearrangement links TRBV6-5 to TRBJ1-2, with a tentative D call TRBD1 (6 bases). The CDR3 spans 18 residues. Germline-derived CDR1 and CDR2 are MNHEY and SVGAGI. V lost 3 bases to trimming and J lost 5 bases, with 25 bases between them. The chain's CDR3 is CASSYLPRSVPGAYGYTF. The CDR3, as DNA: TGTGCCAGCAGTTATCTCCCTAGGTCCGTCCCGGGGGCTTATGGCTACACCTTC.

This clonotype was counted once. The chain carries TRBV20-1 and TRBJ2-7, with a weak D call TRBD1 (6 bases). Germline values: CDR1 DFQATT, CDR2 SNEGSKA (reference sequence). V was trimmed by 3 bases and J by 0 bases, leaving 9 bases between them. The CDR3 consists of 13 residues. CDR3 loop: CSASRTVSYEQYF. The CDR3 nucleotides are TGCAGTGCTAGCAGGACAGTCTCCTACGAGCAGTACTTC.

In DNA, the CDR3 is TGTGCCAGCAGTTCTACAGGGGTCGAGCAGTACTTC. The encoded protein is CASSSTGVEQYF. This chain joins TRBV6-2 or TRBV6-3 and TRBJ2-7, with TRBD1 identical over 7 bases. This CDR3 contains 12 residues. Germline V lookup: CDR1 MNHEY, CDR2 SVGEGT. Unmatched junction bases numbered 3, after V lost 4 bases and J lost 6 bases.

This clonotype was detected only once. The gene calls are TRBV12-3 or TRBV12-4 and TRBJ2-1, with D possibly TRBD1 on 5 matching bases. The ends were cut back, 7 bases at V and 6 bases at J, with 22 bases in the middle. CDR3 length: 16 amino acids. The chain's CDR3 is CASKTSSGFQGNEQFF. As DNA, the CDR3 is TGTGCCAGCAAGACCAGTTCGGGCTTTCAGGGCAATGAGCAGTTCTTC.

This clonotype was detected only a few times. The chain is built from TRBV5-1 and TRBJ2-1; 8 bases agree with TRBD2. The germline V gene has CDR1 SGHRS and CDR2 YFSETQ. J gave up 8 bases and V 4 bases, and 17 bases lay outside the gene matches. The CDR3 runs 17 residues. CDR3 sequence: CASSLGLAQNLVDEQFF. The CDR3 DNA is TGCGCCAGCAGCCTCGGACTAGCCCAGAATTTGGTAGATGAGCAGTTCTTC.

V usage is TRBV12-3 or TRBV12-4 and J usage is TRBJ1-5; D is undetermined. Trimming took off 6 bases at V and 5 bases at J, with 14 bases between the two ends. This CDR3 spans 14 amino acids. CDR3 amino acids: CASRPNLGDQPQHF. CDR3 sequence (DNA): TGTGCCAGCAGGCCGAACCTTGGTGATCAGCCCCAGCATTTT.

As for this clonotype: It may be a read error: a sequence one base away is much more abundant. V gene TRBV2 combines with J gene TRBJ1-2; a weak D match, TRBD1 (6 bases). Germline V CDR1 and CDR2: SNHLY, FYNNEI. V lost 7 bases and J lost 1, with 10 bases in between. The CDR3 extends over 13 amino acids. CDR3 coding DNA: TGTGCCAGCAAAGGGGGAATTAACTATGGCTACACCTTC. Its translation: CASKGGINYGYTF.

The chain employs TRBV4-2 and TRBJ2-3; TRBD1 is a possible D gene (6 bases). Between the trimmed V and J ends, which lost 0 bases and 6 bases, there was a span of 10 bases. This CDR3 comprises 14 residues. Germline CDR1 reads LGHNA; CDR2 reads YNFKEQ. The CDR3 sequence: CASSQDGRGDTQYF. In DNA form, the CDR3 reads TGTGCCAGCAGCCAAGATGGCAGGGGTGATACGCAGTATTTT.

This clonotype has a handful of counts. V usage is TRBV12-3 or TRBV12-4 and J usage is TRBJ1-4; TRBD1 aligns across 7 bases. V lost 4 bases, J lost 7 bases, and 12 bases stayed unmatched. CDR3 length: 16 residues. This chain's CDR3 is CASSSPNRGSGEKLFF. The DNA of the CDR3 is TGTGCCAGCAGTTCCCCGAACAGGGGAAGTGGTGAAAAACTGTTTTTT.

The chain couples TRBV7-8 to TRBJ1-5, with D unclear. V lost 2 bases, J lost 4 bases, and 9 bases lay in between. Germline V gene lookup returns CDR1 SGHVS and CDR2 FQNEAQ. The CDR3 runs 14 residues. The CDR3 here is CASSLFSTNQPQHF. CDR3 sequence (DNA): TGTGCCAGCAGCTTATTCTCTACTAATCAGCCCCAGCATTTT.

V and J are TRBV10-2 and TRBJ2-7; D not resolved. Germline lookup yields CDR1 WSHSY and CDR2 SAAADI. V was cut by 4 bases and J by 2 bases, with 3 bases left in between. The CDR3 loop spans 11 amino acids. The CDR3 loop is CASSATYEQYF. The CDR3 nucleotides read TGCGCCAGCAGTGCCACCTACGAGCAGTACTTC.

J is TRBJ2-2 and V is TRBV6-5; no reliable D call. This CDR3 comprises 13 residues. Germline CDR1 and CDR2: MNHEY and SVGAGI. Between the trimmed V and J ends, which lost 5 bases and 7 bases, there was a span of 11 bases. CDR3 protein: CASSPFAVGELFF. CDR3 in DNA: TGTGCCAGCAGTCCCTTTGCGGTCGGGGAGCTGTTTTTT.

The sample holds a few counts of this clonotype. The V and J genes are TRBV29-1 and TRBJ2-7; 12 positions match TRBD2. Trimming removed 4 bases from V and 1 base from J; junction bases left unmatched: 5. Looked up from germline, CDR1 is SQVTM and CDR2 is ANQGSEA. This CDR3 spans 15 amino acids. The CDR3 loop is CSVGGLAGLSYEQYF. The CDR3 nucleotides are TGCAGCGTTGGCGGACTAGCGGGATTGTCCTACGAGCAGTACTTC.

This chain links TRBV7-9 with TRBJ1-1, with D hard to call. Germline loops: CDR1 SEHNR, CDR2 FQNEAQ (reference sequence). Trimming removed 5 bases from V and 8 bases from J, with 9 bases in between. CDR3 length: 11 amino acids. The CDR3 here is CASSTGREAFF. DNA of the CDR3: TGTGCCAGCAGCACGGGCCGCGAAGCTTTCTTT.

This sequence joins TRBV6-2 or TRBV6-3 and TRBJ2-7; D remains ambiguous. The ends were cut back, 7 bases at V and 0 bases at J, with 10 bases in the middle. Per germline, CDR1 MNHEY and CDR2 SVGEGT. CDR3 length: 13 residues. The CDR3 coding sequence is TGTGCCAGCAAAGGCAGCAGCTCCTACGAGCAGTACTTC. This translates into CASKGSSSYEQYF.

The chain uses TRBV20-1 and TRBJ1-1; the D gene is possibly TRBD1 (5 bases). This CDR3 has 13 residues. Deletions cut 3 bases from V and 5 bases from J, with 13 bases between. Germline lookup yields CDR1 DFQATT and CDR2 SNEGSKA (reference sequence). This CDR3 reads CSAREGIRTEAFF. For the CDR3, the DNA is TGCAGTGCTAGGGAGGGGATTCGGACTGAAGCTTTCTTT.

V gene TRBV19 combines with J gene TRBJ2-1; 8 bases fit TRBD2. The CDR3 covers 15 residues. CDR1 and CDR2 from the germline V gene are LNHDA and SQIVND (reference sequence). V lost 8 bases and J lost 4; bases outside the gene matches: 10. The DNA of the CDR3 is TGTGCCAGTGGGGGGGCGGCTAGCGGGTACAATGAGCAGTTCTTC. Translated: CASGGAASGYNEQFF.

The J gene is TRBJ2-7, the V gene TRBV28; a possible D gene is TRBD1 (6 bases). This CDR3 is 14 amino acids long. V was cut by 6 bases and J by 2 bases, with 14 bases left in between. The V gene's germline CDR1 is MDHEN and CDR2 SYDVKM. CDR3 nucleotides: TGTGCCAGCAGAATACGACAGGTCACCTACGAGCAGTACTTC. Translating it yields CASRIRQVTYEQYF.

In this sample, this clonotype turned up a few times. V usage is TRBV6-5 and J usage is TRBJ1-1, with D unresolved. Germline values: CDR1 MNHEY, CDR2 SVGAGI. The CDR3 is 17 residues long. V lost 5 bases to trimming and J lost 1 base, with 20 bases between them. The CDR3 coding sequence is TGTGCCAGCAGTCGGCGATTGACGGGCCATGAGAACACTGAAGCTTTCTTT. Translating it yields CASSRRLTGHENTEAFF.

This clonotype was seen a few times. This chain uses TRBV4-1 with TRBJ2-2, with D maybe TRBD2 (6 bases). Looked up from germline, CDR1 is MGHRA and CDR2 is YSYEKL. The CDR3 runs 16 residues. V dropped 4 bases and J dropped 5 bases, with 17 bases sitting between them. The CDR3 region has the DNA TGCGCCAGCAGCCCCCCGGGCGGGATGTATACCGGGGAGCTGTTTTTT. Translated, it gives CASSPPGGMYTGELFF.

Remarks on this clonotype: At one of its ends the junction is not consistent with the germline gene, which may arise from a read error. The chain is built from TRBV5-5 and TRBJ2-1; 7 bases line up with TRBD2. This CDR3 has 16 residues. Looked up from germline, CDR1 is SGHKS and CDR2 is YYEKEE (reference sequence). The CDR3, as DNA: TGTGCCAGCAGCAGTGGCTCCCTAAGCGGGGCGGACTGGAGGGTCTTC. It encodes CASSSGSLSGADWRVF.